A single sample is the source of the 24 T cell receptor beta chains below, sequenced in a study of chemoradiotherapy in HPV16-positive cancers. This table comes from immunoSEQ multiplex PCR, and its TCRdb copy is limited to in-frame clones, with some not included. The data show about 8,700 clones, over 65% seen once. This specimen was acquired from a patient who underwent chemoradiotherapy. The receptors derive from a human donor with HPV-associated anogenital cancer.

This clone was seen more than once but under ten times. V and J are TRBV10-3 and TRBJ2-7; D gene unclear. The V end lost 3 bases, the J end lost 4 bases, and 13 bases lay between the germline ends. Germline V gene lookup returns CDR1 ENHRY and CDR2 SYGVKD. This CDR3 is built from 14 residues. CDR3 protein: CAISDLGGSYEQYF. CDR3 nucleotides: TGTGCCATCAGTGATCTCGGCGGATCTTACGAGCAGTACTTC.

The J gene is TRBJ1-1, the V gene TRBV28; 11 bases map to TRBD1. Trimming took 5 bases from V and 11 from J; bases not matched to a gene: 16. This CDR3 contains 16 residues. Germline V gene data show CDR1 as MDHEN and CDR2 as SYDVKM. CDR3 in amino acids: CASSPRTGGYLVRAFF. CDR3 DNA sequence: TGTGCCAGCAGTCCTAGGACAGGGGGCTATCTGGTGCGGGCTTTCTTT. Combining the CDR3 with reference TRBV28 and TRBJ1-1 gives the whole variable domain DVKVTQSSRYLVKRTGEKVFLECVQDMDHENMFWYRQDPGLGLRLIYFSYDVKMKEKGDIPEGYSVSREKKERFSLILESASTNQTSMYLCASSPRTGGYLVRAFFGQGTRLTVV.

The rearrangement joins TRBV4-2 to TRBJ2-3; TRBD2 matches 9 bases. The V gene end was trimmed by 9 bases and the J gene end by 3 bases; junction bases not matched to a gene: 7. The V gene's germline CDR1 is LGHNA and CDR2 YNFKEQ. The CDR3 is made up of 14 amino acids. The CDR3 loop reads CASRSSGMTDTQYF. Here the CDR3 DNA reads TGTGCCAGTAGGTCTAGCGGGATGACAGATACGCAGTATTTT.

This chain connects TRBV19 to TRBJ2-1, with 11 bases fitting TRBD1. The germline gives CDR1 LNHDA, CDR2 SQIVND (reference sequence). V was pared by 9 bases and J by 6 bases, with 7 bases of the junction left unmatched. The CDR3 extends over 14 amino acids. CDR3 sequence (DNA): TGTGCCAGCGAATCCGGGACAGGGGGCAATGAGCAGTTCTTC. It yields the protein CASESGTGGNEQFF. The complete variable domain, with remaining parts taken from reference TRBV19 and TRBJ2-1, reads DGGITQSPKYLFRKEGQNVTLSCEQNLNHDAMYWYRQDPGQGLRLIYYSQIVNDFQKGDIAEGYSVSREKKESFPLTVTSAQKNPTAFYLCASESGTGGNEQFFGPGTRLTVL.

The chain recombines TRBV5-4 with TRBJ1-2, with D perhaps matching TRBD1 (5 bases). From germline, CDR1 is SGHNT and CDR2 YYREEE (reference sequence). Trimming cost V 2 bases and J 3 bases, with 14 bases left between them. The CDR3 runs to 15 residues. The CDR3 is CASSFGGAADYGYTF. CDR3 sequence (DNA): TGTGCCAGCAGCTTCGGGGGAGCGGCGGACTATGGCTACACCTTC.

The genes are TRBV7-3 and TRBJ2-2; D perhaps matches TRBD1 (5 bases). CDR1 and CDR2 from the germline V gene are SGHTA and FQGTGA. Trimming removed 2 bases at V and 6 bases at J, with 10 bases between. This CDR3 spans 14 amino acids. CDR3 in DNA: TGTGCCAGCAGCTTATGGCAGGGTGCCGGGGAGCTGTTTTTT. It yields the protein CASSLWQGAGELFF.

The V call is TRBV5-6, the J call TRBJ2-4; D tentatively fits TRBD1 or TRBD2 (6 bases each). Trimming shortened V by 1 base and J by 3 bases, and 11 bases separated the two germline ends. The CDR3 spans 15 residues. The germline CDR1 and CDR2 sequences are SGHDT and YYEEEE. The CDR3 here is CASSLRGRVKNIQYF. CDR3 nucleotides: TGTGCCAGCAGCTTGCGGGGGCGGGTCAAAAACATTCAGTACTTC.

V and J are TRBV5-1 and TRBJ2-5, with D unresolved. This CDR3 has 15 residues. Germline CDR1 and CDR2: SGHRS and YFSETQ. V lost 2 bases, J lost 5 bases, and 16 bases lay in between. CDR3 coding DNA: TGCGCCAGCAGCTTCGGGTCTGGCTGGTGGGAGACCCAGTACTTC. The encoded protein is CASSFGSGWWETQYF.

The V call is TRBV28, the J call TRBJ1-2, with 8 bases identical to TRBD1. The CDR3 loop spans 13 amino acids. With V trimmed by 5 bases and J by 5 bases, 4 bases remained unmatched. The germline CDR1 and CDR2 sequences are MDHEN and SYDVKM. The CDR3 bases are TGTGCCAGCAGTCCCAGGACAGGGTATGGCTACACCTTC. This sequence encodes CASSPRTGYGYTF.

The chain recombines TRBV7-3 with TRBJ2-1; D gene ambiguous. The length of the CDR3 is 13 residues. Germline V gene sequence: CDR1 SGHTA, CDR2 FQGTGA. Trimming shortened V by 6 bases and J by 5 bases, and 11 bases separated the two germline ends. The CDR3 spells CASRLGPNNEQFF. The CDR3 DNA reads TGTGCCAGCAGATTGGGCCCTAACAATGAGCAGTTCTTC.

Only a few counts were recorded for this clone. DNA for the CDR3: TGTGCCAGCAGCCTATGGGGAAGTATCAGCGAGCAGTACTTC. This translates into CASSLWGSISEQYF. The chain uses TRBV27 and TRBJ2-7; D is ambiguous. Germline V gene data show CDR1 as MNHEY and CDR2 as SMNVEV (reference sequence). This CDR3 is 14 amino acids long. V lost 6 bases and J lost 6, with 18 bases in between.

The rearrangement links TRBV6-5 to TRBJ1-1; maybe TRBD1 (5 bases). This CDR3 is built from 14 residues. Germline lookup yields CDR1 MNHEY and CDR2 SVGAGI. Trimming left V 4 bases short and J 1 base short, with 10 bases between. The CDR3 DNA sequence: TGTGCCAGCAGTTGGCAGGGTCGGAACACTGAAGCTTTCTTT. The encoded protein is CASSWQGRNTEAFF.

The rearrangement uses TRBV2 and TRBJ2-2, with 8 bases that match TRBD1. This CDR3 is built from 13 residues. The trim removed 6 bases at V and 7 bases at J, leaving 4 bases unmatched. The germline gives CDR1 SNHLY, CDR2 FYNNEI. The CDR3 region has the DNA TGTGCCAGCAGGCAGGGGGCGCACGGGGAGCTGTTTTTT. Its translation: CASRQGAHGELFF. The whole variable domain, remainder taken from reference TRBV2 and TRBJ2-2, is EPEVTQTPSHQVTQMGQEVILRCVPISNHLYFYWYRQILGQKVEFLVSFYNNEISEKSEIFDDQFSVERPDGSNFTLKIRSTKLEDSAMYFCASRQGAHGELFFGEGSRLTVL.

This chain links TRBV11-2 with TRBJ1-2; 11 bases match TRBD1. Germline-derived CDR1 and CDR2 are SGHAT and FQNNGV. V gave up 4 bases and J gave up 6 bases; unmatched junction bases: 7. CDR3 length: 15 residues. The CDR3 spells CASSYPGTGGHGYTF. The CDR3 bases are TGTGCCAGCAGCTACCCGGGGACAGGGGGACATGGCTACACCTTC.

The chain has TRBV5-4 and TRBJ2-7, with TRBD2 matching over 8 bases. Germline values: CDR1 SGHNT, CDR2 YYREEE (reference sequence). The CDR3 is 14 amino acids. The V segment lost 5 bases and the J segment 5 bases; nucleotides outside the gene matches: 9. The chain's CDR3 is CASSFLGAGDEQYF. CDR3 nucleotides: TGTGCCAGCAGTTTCCTAGGAGCGGGAGACGAGCAGTACTTC. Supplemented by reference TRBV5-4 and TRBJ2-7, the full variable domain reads ETGVTQSPTHLIKTRGQQVTLRCSSQSGHNTVSWYQQALGQGPQFIFQYYREEENGRGNFPPRFSGLQFPNYSSELNVNALELDDSALYLCASSFLGAGDEQYFGPGTRLTVT.

DNA of the CDR3: TGTGCCAGCAGCTTCGGAGGACAGGGGATCAATGAGCAGTTCTTC. Its protein is CASSFGGQGINEQFF. J is TRBJ2-1 and V is TRBV5-4; 9 bases line up with TRBD1. CDR3 size: 15 residues. Per the germline V gene, CDR1 is SGHNT and CDR2 is YYREEE (reference sequence). Losses at the gene ends were 2 bases for V and 6 bases for J; bases not matched to a gene: 6.

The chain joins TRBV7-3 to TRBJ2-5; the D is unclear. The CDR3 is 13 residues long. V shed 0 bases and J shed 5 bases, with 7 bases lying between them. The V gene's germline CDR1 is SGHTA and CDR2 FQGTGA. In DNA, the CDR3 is TGTGCCAGCAGCTTAACCGGTCTCGAGACCCAGTACTTC. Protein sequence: CASSLTGLETQYF.

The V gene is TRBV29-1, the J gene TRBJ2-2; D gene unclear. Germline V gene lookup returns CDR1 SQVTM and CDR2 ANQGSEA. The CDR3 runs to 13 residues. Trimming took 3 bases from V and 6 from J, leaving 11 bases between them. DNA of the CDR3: TGCAGCGTTGATATCGGTTTCTCCGGGGAGCTGTTTTTT. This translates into CSVDIGFSGELFF.

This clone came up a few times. The CDR3 region is CASTRGQYNQPQHF. DNA for the CDR3: TGTGCCAGCACTAGGGGACAGTACAATCAGCCCCAGCATTTT. V gene TRBV28 combines with J gene TRBJ1-5; 7 bases are shared with TRBD1. Looked up from germline, CDR1 is MDHEN and CDR2 is SYDVKM. The CDR3 totals 14 residues. V gave up 7 bases and J gave up 3 bases; unmatched junction bases: 6.

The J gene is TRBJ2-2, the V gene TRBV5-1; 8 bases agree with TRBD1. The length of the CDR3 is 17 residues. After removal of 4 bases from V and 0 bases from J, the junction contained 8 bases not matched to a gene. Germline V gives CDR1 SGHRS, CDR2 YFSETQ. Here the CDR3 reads CASSTHPGGTNTGELFF. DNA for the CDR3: TGCGCCAGCAGCACCCACCCAGGGGGCACGAACACCGGGGAGCTGTTTTTT.

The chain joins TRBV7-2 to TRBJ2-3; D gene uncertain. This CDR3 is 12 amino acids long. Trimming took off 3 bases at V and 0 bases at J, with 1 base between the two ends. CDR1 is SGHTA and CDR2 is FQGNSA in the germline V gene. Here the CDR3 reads CASSFSTDTQYF. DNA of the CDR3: TGTGCCAGCAGCTTCAGCACAGATACGCAGTATTTT.

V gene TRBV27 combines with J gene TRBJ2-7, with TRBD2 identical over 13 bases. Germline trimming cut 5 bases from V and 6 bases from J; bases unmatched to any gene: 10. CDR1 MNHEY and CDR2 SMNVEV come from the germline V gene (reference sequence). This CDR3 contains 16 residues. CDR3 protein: CASSTRLAGGPPEQYF. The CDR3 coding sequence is TGTGCCAGCAGTACCCGACTAGCGGGAGGCCCGCCCGAGCAGTACTTC.

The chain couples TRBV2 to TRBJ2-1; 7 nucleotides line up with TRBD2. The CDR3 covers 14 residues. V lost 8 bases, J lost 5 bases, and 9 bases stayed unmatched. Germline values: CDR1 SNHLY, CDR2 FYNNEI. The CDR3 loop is CASHKRGGNNEQFF. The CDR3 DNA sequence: TGTGCCAGCCATAAGCGGGGTGGCAACAATGAGCAGTTCTTC.

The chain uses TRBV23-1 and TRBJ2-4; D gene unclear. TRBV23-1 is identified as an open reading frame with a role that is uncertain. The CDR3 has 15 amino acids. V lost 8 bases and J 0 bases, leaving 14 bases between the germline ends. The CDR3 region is CASSLSPIAKNIQYF. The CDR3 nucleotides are TGCGCCAGCTCCCTGTCGCCGATAGCCAAAAACATTCAGTACTTC.